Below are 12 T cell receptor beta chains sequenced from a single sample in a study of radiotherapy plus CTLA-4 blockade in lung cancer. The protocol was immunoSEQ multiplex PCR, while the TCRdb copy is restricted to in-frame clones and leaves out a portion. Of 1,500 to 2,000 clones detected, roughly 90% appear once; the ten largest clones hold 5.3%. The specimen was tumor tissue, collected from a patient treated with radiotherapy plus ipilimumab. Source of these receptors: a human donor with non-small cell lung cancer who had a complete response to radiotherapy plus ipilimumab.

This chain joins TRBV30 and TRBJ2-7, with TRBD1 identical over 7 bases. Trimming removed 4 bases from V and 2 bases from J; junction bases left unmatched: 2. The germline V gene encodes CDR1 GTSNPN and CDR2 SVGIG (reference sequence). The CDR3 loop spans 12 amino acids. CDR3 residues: CAWNQGAYEQYF. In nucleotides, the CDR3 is TGTGCCTGGAATCAGGGGGCCTACGAGCAGTACTTC.

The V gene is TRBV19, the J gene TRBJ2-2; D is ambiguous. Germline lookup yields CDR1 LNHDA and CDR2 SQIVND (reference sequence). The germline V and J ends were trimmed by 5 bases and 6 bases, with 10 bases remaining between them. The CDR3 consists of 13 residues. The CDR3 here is CASSSGWSGELFF. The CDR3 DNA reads TGTGCCAGTAGTTCTGGGTGGTCCGGGGAGCTGTTTTTT.

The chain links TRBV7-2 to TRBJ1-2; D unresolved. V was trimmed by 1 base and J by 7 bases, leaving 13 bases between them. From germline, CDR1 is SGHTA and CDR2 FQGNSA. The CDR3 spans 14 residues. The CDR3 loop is CASSLDSYGGGYTF. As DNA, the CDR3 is TGTGCCAGCAGCTTAGATTCCTACGGCGGTGGCTACACCTTC.

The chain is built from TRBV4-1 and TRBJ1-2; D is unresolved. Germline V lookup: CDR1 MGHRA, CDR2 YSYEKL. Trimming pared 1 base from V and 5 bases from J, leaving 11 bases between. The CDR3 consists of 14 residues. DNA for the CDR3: TGCGCCAGCAGCCAAGTTGGCGGGAAGTATGGCTACACCTTC. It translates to CASSQVGGKYGYTF.

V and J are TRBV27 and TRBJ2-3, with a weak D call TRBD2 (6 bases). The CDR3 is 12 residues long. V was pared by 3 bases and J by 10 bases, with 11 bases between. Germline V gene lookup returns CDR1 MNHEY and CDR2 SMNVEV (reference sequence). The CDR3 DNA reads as TGTGCCAGCAGTTTCGGCCCGGGGGCGCAGTATTTT. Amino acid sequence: CASSFGPGAQYF.

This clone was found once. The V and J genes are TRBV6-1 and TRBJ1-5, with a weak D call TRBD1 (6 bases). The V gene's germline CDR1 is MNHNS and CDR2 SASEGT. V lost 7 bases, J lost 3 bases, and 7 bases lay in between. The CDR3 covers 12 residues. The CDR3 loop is CASNRVNQPQHF. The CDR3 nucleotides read TGTGCCAGCAACAGGGTCAATCAGCCCCAGCATTTT.

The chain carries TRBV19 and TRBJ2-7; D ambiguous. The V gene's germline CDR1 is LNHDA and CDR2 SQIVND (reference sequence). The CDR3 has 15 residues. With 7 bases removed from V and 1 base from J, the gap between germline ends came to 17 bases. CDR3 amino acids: CASTIGLGGSYEQYF. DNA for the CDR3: TGTGCCAGTACAATAGGTCTAGGTGGGTCCTACGAGCAGTACTTC.

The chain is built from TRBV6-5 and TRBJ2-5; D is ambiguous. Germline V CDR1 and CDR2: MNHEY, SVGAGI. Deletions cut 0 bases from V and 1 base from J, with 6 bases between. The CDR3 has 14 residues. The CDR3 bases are TGTGCCAGCAGTTACTCGCAGATCCAAGAGACCCAGTACTTC. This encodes CASSYSQIQETQYF.

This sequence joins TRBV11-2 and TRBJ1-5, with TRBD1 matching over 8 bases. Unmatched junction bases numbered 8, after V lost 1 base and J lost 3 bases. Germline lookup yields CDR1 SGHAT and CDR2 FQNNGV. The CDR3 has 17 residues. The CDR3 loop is CASSLVAGTGYNQPQHF. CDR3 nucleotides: TGTGCCAGCAGCTTAGTCGCCGGGACAGGATACAATCAGCCCCAGCATTTT.

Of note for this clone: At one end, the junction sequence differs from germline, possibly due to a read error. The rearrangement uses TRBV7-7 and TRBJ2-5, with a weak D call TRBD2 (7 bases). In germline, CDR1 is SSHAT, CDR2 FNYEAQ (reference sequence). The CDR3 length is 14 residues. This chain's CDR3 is CASSQPGGIETQYF. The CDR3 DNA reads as TGTGCTAGCAGCCAGCCGGGGGGCATAGAGACCCAGTACTTC.

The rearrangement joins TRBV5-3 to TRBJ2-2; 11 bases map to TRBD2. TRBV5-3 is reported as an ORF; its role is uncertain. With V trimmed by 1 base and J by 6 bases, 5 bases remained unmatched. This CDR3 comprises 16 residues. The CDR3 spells CARSLLVAGGPGELFF. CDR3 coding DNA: TGTGCCAGAAGCTTGTTGGTAGCGGGAGGGCCCGGGGAGCTGTTTTTT.

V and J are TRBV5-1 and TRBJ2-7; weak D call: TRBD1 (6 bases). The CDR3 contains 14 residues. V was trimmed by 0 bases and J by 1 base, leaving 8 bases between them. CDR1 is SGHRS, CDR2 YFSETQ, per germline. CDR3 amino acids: CASSLVGGSYEQYV. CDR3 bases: TGCGCCAGCAGCTTGGTAGGGGGATCCTACGAGCAGTACGTC.